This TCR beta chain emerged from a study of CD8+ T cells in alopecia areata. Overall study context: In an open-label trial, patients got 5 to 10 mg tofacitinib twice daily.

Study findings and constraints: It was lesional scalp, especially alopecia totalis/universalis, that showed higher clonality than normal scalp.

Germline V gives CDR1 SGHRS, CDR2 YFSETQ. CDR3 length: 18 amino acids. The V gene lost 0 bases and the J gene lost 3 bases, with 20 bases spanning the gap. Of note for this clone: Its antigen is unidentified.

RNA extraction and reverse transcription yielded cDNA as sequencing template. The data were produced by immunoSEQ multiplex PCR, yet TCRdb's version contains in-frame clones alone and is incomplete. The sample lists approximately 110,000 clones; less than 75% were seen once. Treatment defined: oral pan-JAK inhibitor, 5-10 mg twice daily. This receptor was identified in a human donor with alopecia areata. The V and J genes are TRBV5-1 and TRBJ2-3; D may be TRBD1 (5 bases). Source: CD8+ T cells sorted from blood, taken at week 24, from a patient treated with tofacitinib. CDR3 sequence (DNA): TGCGCCAGCAGCTTGGCCTCCATGCAGGGCCTATTGACAGATACGCAGTATTTT. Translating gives CASSLASMQGLLTDTQYF.